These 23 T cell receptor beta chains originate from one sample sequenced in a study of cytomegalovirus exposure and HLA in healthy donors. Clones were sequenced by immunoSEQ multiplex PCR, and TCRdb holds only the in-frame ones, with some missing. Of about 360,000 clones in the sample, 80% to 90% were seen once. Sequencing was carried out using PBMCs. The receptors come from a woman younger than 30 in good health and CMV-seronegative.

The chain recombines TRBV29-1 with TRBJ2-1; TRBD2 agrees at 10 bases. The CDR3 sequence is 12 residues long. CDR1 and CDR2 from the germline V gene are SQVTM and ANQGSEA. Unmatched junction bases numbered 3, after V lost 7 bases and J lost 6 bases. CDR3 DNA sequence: TGCAGCGCTCGGACTAGCGGCAATGAGCAGTTCTTC. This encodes CSARTSGNEQFF.

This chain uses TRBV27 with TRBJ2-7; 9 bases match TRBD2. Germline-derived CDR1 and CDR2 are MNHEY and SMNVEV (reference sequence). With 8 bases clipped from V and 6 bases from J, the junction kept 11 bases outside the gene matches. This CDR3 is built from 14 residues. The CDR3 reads CASGVAGGVSEQYF. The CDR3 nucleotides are TGTGCCAGCGGCGTGGCGGGAGGGGTTTCCGAGCAGTACTTC.

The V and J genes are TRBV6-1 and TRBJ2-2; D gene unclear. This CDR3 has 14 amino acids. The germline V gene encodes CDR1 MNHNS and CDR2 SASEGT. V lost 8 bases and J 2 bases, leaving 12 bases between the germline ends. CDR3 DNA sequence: TGTGCCAGCCCTAGGAACCAAAACACCGGGGAGCTGTTTTTT. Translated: CASPRNQNTGELFF.

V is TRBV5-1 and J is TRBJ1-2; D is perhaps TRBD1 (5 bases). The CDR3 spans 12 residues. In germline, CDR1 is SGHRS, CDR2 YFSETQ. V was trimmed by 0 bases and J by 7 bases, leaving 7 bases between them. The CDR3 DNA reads TGCGCCAGCAGCTTGGGACAGAGTGGCTACACCTTC. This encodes CASSLGQSGYTF. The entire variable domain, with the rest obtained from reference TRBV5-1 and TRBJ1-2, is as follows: KAGVTQTPRYLIKTRGQQVTLSCSPISGHRSVSWYQQTPGQGLQFLFEYFSETQRNKGNFPGRFSGRQFSNSRSEMNVSTLELGDSALYLCASSLGQSGYTFGSGTRLTVV.

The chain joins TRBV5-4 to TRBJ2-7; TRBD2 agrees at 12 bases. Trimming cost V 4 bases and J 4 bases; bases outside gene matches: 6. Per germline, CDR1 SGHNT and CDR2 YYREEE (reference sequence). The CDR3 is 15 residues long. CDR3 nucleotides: TGTGCCAGCAGCAATCTACTAGCGGGAGGTTACGAGCAGTACTTC. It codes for CASSNLLAGGYEQYF.

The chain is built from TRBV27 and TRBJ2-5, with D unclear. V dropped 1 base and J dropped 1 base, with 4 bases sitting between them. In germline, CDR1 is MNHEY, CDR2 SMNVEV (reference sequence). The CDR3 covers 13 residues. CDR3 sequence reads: CASSLFGQETQYF. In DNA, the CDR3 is TGTGCCAGCAGTTTATTCGGCCAAGAGACCCAGTACTTC.

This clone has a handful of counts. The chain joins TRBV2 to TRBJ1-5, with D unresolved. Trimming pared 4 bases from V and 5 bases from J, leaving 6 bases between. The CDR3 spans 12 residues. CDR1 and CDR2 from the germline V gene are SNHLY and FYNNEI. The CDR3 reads CASSGLHQPQHF. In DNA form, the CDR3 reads TGTGCCAGCAGTGGTCTACATCAGCCCCAGCATTTT. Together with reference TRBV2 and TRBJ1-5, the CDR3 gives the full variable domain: EPEVTQTPSHQVTQMGQEVILRCVPISNHLYFYWYRQILGQKVEFLVSFYNNEISEKSEIFDDQFSVERPDGSNFTLKIRSTKLEDSAMYFCASSGLHQPQHFGDGTRLSIL.

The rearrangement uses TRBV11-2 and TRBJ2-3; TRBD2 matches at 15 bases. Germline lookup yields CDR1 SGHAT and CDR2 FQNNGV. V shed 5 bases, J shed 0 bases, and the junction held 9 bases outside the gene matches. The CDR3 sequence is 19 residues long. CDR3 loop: CASSRLGLAGGRSTDTQYF. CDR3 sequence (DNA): TGTGCCAGCAGCCGACTCGGACTAGCGGGGGGGCGCAGCACAGATACGCAGTATTTT. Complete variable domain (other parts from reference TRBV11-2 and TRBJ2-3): EAGVAQSPRYKIIEKRQSVAFWCNPISGHATLYWYQQILGQGPKLLIQFQNNGVVDDSQLPKDRFSAERLKGVDSTLKIQPAKLEDSAVYLCASSRLGLAGGRSTDTQYFGPGTRLTVL.

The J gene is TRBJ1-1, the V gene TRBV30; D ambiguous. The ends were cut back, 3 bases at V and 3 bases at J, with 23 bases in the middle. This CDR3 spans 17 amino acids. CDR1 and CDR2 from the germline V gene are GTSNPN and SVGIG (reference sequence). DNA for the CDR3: TGTGCCTGGAGCGCCCCTACAAGTGGCGGGAGATACACTGAAGCTTTCTTT. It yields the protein CAWSAPTSGGRYTEAFF.

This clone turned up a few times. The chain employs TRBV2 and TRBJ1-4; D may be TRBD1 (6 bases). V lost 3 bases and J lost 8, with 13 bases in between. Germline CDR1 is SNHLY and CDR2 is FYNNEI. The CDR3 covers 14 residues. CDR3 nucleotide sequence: TGTGCCAGCAGTGAGGGGGCATTGGAAGAAAAACTGTTTTTT. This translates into CASSEGALEEKLFF.

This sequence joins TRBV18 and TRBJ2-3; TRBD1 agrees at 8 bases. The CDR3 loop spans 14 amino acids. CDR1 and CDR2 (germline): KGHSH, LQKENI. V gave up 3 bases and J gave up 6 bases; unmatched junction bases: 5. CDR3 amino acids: CASSPDRAKDTQYF. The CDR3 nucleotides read TGTGCCAGCTCACCGGACAGGGCGAAGGATACGCAGTATTTT.

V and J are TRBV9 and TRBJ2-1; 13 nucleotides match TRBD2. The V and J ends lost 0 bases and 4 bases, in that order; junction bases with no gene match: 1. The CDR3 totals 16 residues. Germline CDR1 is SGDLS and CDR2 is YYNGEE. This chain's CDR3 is CASSVGLAGGYNEQFF. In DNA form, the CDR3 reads TGTGCCAGCAGCGTAGGACTAGCGGGGGGATACAATGAGCAGTTCTTC.

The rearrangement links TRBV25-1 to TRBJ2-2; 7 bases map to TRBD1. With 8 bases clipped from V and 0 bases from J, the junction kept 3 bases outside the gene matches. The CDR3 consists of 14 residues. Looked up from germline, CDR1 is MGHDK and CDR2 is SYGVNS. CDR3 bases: TGTGCCAGCCAGACAGGGACGAACACCGGGGAGCTGTTTTTT. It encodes CASQTGTNTGELFF.

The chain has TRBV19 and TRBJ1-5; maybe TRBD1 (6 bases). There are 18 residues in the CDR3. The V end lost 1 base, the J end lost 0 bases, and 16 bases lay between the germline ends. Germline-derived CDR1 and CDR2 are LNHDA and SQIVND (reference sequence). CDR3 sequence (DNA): TGTGCCAGTAGTATAGGAGACAGGCCCTTTGTTAGCAATCAGCCCCAGCATTTT. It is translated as CASSIGDRPFVSNQPQHF.

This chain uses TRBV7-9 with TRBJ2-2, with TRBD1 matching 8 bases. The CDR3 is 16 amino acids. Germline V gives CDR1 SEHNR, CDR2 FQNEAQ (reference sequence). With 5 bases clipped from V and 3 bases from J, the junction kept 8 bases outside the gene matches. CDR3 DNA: TGTGCCAGCAGCCCAGGACAGGGCGTTCACACCGGGGAGCTGTTTTTT. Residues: CASSPGQGVHTGELFF.

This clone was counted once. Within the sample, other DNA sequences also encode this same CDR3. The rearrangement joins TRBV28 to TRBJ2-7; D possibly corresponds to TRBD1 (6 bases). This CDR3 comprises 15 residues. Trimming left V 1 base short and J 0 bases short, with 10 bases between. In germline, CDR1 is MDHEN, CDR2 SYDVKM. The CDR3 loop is CASSLYRASSYEQYF. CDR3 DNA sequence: TGTGCCAGCAGTTTATACAGGGCCTCCTCCTACGAGCAGTACTTC.

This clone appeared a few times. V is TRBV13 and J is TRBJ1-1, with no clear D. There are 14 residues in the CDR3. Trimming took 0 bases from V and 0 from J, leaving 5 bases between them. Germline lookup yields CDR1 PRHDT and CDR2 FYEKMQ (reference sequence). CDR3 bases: TGTGCCAGCAGCTTAGGACAGATGAACACTGAAGCTTTCTTT. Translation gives CASSLGQMNTEAFF.

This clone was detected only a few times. CDR3 protein: CASSVGLAGEQYF. As DNA, the CDR3 is TGTGCCAGCAGCGTCGGACTAGCGGGGGAGCAGTACTTC. V and J are TRBV7-6 and TRBJ2-7; 12 bases are shared with TRBD2. The V gene's germline CDR1 is SGHVS and CDR2 FNYEAQ. CDR3 length equals 13 residues. V gave up 5 bases and J gave up 7 bases; unmatched junction bases: 3.

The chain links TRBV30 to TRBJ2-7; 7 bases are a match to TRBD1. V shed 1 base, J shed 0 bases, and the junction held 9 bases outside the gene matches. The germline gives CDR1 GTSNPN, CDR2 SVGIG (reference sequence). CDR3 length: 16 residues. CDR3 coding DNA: TGTGCCTGGAGTGAGGGGGCCGGGGCCCACTCCTACGAGCAGTACTTC. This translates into CAWSEGAGAHSYEQYF.

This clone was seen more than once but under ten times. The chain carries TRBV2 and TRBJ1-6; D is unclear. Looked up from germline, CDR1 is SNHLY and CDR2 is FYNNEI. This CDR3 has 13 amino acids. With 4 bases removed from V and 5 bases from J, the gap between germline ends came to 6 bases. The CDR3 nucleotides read TGTGCCAGCAGTGGTACAGATAATTCACCCCTCCACTTT. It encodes CASSGTDNSPLHF. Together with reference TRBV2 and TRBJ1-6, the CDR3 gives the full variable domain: EPEVTQTPSHQVTQMGQEVILRCVPISNHLYFYWYRQILGQKVEFLVSFYNNEISEKSEIFDDQFSVERPDGSNFTLKIRSTKLEDSAMYFCASSGTDNSPLHFGNGTRLTVT.

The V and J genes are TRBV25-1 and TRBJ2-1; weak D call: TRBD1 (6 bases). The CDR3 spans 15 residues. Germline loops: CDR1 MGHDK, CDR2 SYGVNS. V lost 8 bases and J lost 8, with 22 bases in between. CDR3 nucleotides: TGTGCCAGCCTCCTAACGGGGCAGGGGTTGCATGAGCAGTTCTTC. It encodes CASLLTGQGLHEQFF.

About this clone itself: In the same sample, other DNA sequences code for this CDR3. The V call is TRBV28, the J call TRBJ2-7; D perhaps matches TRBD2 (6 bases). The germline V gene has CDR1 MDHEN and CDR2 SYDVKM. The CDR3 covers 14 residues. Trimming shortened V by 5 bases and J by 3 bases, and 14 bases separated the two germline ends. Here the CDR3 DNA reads TGTGCCAGCAGTCTTGCGGGGACGGACTACGAGCAGTACTTC. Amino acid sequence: CASSLAGTDYEQYF.

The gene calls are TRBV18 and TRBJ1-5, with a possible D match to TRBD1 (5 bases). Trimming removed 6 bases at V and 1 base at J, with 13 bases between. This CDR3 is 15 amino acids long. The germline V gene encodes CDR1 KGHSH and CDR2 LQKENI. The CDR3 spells CASSAVDMSNQPQHF. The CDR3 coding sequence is TGTGCCAGCTCGGCGGTGGACATGAGCAATCAGCCCCAGCATTTT.